This T cell receptor (beta chain) was sequenced for a study of cytomegalovirus exposure and HLA in healthy donors. In the study overall: Among about 179 million T cells, an earlier analysis found 117 million unique TCR beta sequences.

There are 16 residues in the CDR3. CDR1 and CDR2 (germline): ENHRY, SYGVKD. The ends lost 0 bases at V and 4 bases at J; junction bases unmatched: 4. On this clone itself: The antigen remains undetermined.

Findings and limits, study-wide: The analysis excluded some indistinguishable V segments, including TRBV6-2 and TRBV6-3. In a later analysis, most CMV-associated TCR beta chains appeared HLA-restricted.

The PCR ran on 60 Vbeta and 13 Jbeta primers. Sequenced by immunoSEQ multiplex PCR; TCRdb stores in-frame clones only, minus some. This repertoire shows tens of thousands of clones, about 61% found once; its top ten account for around 3.1%. The sequence was obtained from a woman aged 45-65 years in good health and CMV-seronegative. The sample consisted of PBMCs. This chain uses TRBV10-3 with TRBJ2-1; 9 nucleotides align to TRBD2. The CDR3, as DNA: TGTGCCATCAGTGAGTCACGGACTAGCGCTTACAATGAGCAGTTCTTC. It encodes CAISESRTSAYNEQFF.